Sequencing of this T cell receptor beta chain was carried out in a study of OX40 agonist ivuxolimab in advanced cancers. Study details: The dose-escalation group included hepatocellular carcinoma, melanoma, renal cell carcinoma and head and neck cancer.

A note on this clone: The target antigen is unknown.

TCRdb's table, derived via immunoSEQ multiplex PCR, lists solely in-frame clones and lacks some. Here the sample spans some 50,000 clones, 89% being singletons. Study-wide findings and caveats: Also showing low normalized T-cell clonal expansion were some of the nonresponders. CD4+ and CD8+ blood T cells expanded clonally by week 6 at 0.1 to 3.0 mg/kg. The authors did not determine the antigen specificity of the expanded peripheral T cells.

V lost 2 bases to trimming and J lost 7 bases, with 11 bases between them. This CDR3 spans 13 amino acids. Germline V gene sequence: CDR1 MNHEY, CDR2 SVGAGI. The chain joins TRBV6-5 to TRBJ2-5; a weak D match, TRBD1 (5 bases). The sequence came from an adult with an advanced solid tumor such as melanoma, head and neck, liver or kidney cancer. The sequencing used CD4+ or CD8+ T cells sorted from blood, collected in a trial of the OX40 agonist ivuxolimab. The CDR3, as DNA: TGTGCCAGCAGTTACGGGGCTCCGTGGACCCAGTACTTC. Protein sequence: CASSYGAPWTQYF.